This T cell receptor (beta chain) was sequenced in a study of technical replicates of blood from several donors. Repertoires were generated with immunoSEQ multiplex PCR, while TCRdb's copy carries only in-frame clones and drops some. The table has tens of thousands of clones, 94% seen once. Germline V CDR1 and CDR2: MDHEN, SYDVKM. The CDR3 contains 11 residues. V was pared by 6 bases and J by 8 bases, with 10 bases between. The receptor was isolated from a human donor in good health. This rearrangement joins TRBV28 to TRBJ1-1; D is unclear. Specimen: T cells isolated from PBMCs. CDR3 sequence: CASSLNREAFF. The CDR3 region has the DNA TGTGCCAGCAGCCTTAACAGAGAAGCTTTCTTT.